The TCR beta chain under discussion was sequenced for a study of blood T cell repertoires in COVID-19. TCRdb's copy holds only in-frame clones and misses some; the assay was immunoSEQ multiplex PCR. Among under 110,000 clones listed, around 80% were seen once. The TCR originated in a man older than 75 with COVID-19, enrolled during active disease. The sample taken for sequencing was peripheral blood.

This CDR3 reads CASSAGGGSNQPQHF. CDR3 sequence (DNA): TGTGCCAGCAGCGCGGGGGGCGGTAGCAATCAGCCCCAGCATTTT. The chain couples TRBV9 to TRBJ1-5; D might be TRBD1 (6 bases). The CDR3 spans 15 residues. The V gene's germline CDR1 is SGDLS and CDR2 YYNGEE. V was shortened by 3 bases and J by 0 bases, with 10 bases between the two germline ends.